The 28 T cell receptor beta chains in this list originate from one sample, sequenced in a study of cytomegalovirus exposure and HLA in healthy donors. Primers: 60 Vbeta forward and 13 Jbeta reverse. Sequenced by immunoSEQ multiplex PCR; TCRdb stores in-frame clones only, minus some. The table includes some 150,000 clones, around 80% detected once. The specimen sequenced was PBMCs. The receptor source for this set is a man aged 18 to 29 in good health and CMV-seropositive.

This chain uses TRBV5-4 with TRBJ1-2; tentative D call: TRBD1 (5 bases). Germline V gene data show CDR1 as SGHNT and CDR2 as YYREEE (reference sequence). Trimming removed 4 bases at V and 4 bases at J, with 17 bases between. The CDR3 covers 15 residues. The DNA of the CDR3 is TGTGCCAGCAGCCAAGATCTGGAAGGGGTCTATGGCTACACCTTC. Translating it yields CASSQDLEGVYGYTF.

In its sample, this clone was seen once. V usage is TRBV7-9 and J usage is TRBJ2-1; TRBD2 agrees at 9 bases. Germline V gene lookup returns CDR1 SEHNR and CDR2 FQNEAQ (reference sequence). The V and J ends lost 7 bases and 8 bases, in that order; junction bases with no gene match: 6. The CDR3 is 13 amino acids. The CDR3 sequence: CASKHQRGDEQFF. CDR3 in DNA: TGTGCCAGCAAGCACCAGCGGGGGGATGAGCAGTTCTTC.

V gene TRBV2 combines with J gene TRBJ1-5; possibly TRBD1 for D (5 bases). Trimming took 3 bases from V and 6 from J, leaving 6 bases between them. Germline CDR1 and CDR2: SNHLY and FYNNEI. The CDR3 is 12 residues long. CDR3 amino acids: CASSDRVQPQHF. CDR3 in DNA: TGTGCCAGCAGTGACAGGGTTCAGCCCCAGCATTTT.

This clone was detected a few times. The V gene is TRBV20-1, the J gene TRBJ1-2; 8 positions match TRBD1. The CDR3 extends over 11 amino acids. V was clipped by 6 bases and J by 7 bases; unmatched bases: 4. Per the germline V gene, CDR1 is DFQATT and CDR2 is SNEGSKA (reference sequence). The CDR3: CSATGGLGYTF. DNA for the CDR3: TGCAGTGCCACAGGGGGGCTTGGCTACACCTTC.

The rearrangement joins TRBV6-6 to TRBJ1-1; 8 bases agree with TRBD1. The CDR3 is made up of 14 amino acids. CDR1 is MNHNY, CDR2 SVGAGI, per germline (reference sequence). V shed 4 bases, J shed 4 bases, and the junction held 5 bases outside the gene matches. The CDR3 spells CASSSSGGSTEAFF. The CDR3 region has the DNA TGTGCCAGCAGTTCTTCAGGGGGCAGCACTGAAGCTTTCTTT.

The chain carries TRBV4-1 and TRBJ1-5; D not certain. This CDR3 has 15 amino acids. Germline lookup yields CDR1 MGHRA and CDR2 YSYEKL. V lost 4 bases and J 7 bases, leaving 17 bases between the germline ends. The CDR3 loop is CASSPRAPGNQPQHF. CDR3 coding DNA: TGCGCCAGCAGCCCACGGGCCCCGGGGAACCAGCCCCAGCATTTT.

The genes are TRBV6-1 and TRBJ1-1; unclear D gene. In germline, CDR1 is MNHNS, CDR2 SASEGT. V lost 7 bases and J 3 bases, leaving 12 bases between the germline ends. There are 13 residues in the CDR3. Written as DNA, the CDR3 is TGTGCCAGCAATTATAATCGGTACACTGAAGCTTTCTTT. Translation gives CASNYNRYTEAFF.

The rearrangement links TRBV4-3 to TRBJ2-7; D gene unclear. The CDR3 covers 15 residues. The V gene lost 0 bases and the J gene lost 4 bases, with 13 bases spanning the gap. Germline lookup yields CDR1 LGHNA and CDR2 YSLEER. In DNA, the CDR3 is TGCGCCAGCAGCCAAGATATCCAGCAACTATACGAGCAGTACTTC. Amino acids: CASSQDIQQLYEQYF.

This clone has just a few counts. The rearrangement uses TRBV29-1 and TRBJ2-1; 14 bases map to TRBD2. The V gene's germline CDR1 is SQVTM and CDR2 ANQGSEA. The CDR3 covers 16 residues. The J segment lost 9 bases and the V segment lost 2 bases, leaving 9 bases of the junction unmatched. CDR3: CSVERTSGGRGVEQFF. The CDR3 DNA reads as TGCAGCGTTGAAAGGACTAGCGGGGGGCGAGGGGTTGAGCAGTTCTTC.

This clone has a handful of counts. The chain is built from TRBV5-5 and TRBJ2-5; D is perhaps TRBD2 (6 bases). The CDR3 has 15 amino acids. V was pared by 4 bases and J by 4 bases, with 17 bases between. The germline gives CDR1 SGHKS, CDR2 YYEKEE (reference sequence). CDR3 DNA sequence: TGTGCCAGCAGCCCCCGCGCGGCGGGGCGAGAGACCCAGTACTTC. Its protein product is CASSPRAAGRETQYF.

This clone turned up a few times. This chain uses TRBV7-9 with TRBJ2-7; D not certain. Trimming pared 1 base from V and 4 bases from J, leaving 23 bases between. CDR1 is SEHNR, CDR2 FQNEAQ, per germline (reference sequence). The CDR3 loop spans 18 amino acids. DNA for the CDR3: TGTGCCAGCAGCTTAGTGGGTCGAGGCGACTTTCGAAATTACGAGCAGTACTTC. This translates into CASSLVGRGDFRNYEQYF.

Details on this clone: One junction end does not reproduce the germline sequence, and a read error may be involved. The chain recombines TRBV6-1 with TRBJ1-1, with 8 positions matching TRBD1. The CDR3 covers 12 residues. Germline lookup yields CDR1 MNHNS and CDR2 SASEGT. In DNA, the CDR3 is TGTGCCACCAGGACAGGGAACCCTGAAGCTTTCTTT. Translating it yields CATRTGNPEAFF.

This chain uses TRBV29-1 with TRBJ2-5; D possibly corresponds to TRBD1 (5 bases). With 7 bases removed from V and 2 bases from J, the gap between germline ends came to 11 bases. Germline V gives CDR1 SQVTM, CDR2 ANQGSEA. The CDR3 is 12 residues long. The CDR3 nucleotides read TGCAGCGGGTGTCACAGGCAAGAGACCCAGTACTTC. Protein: CSGCHRQETQYF.

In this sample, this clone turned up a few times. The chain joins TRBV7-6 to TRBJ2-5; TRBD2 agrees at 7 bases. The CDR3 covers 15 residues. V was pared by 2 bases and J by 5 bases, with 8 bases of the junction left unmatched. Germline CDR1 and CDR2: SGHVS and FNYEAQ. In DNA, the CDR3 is TGTGCCAGCAGCTTACAAAGGCGGGGGAGGGAGACCCAGTACTTC. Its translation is CASSLQRRGRETQYF.

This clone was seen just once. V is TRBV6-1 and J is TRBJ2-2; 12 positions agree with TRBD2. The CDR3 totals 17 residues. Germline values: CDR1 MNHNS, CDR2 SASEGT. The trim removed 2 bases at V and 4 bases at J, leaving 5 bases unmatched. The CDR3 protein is CASSESRLAGATGELFF. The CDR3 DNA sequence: TGTGCCAGCAGTGAATCTCGACTAGCGGGAGCCACCGGGGAGCTGTTTTTT.

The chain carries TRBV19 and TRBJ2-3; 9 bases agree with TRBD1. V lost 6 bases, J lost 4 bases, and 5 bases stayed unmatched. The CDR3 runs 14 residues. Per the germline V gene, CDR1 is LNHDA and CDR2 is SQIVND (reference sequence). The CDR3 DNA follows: TGTGCCAGTAGACCGAGGACAGGGGCAGATACGCAGTATTTT. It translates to CASRPRTGADTQYF. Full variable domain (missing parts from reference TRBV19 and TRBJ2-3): DGGITQSPKYLFRKEGQNVTLSCEQNLNHDAMYWYRQDPGQGLRLIYYSQIVNDFQKGDIAEGYSVSREKKESFPLTVTSAQKNPTAFYLCASRPRTGADTQYFGPGTRLTVL.

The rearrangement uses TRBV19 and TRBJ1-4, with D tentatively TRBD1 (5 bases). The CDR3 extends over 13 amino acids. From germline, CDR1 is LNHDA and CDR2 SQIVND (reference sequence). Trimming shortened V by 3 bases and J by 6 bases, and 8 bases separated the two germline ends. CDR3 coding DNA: TGTGCCAGTAGTATTGGAGGGGATGAAAAACTGTTTTTT. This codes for CASSIGGDEKLFF.

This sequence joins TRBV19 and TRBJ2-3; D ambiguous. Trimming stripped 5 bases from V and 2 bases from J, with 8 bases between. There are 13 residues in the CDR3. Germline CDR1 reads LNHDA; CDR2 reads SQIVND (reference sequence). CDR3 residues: CASSPSTTDTQYF. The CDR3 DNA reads TGTGCCAGTAGTCCATCTACCACAGATACGCAGTATTTT.

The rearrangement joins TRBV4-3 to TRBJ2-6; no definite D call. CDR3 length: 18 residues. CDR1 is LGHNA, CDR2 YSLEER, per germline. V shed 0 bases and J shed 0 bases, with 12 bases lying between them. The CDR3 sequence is CASSQDWQAHSGANVLTF. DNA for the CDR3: TGCGCCAGCAGCCAAGACTGGCAGGCCCACTCTGGGGCCAACGTCCTGACTTTC.

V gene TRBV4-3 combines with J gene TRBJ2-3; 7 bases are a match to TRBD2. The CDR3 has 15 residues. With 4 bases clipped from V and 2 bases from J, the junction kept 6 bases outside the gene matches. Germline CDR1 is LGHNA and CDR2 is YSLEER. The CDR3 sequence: CASSPLAGFTDTQYF. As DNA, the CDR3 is TGCGCCAGCAGCCCATTAGCGGGCTTCACAGATACGCAGTATTTT.

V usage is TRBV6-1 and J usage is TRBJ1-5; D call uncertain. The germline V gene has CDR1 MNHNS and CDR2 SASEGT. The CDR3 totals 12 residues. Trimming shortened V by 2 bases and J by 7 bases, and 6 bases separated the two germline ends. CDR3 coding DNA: TGTGCCAGCAGTGAAATAAAACAGCCCCAGCATTTT. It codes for CASSEIKQPQHF.

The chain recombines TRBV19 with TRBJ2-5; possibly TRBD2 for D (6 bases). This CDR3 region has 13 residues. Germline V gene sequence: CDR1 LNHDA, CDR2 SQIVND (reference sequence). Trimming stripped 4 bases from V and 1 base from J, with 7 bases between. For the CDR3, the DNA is TGTGCCAGTAGTAGCGGGACCCAAGAGACCCAGTACTTC. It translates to CASSSGTQETQYF. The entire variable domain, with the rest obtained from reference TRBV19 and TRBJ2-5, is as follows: DGGITQSPKYLFRKEGQNVTLSCEQNLNHDAMYWYRQDPGQGLRLIYYSQIVNDFQKGDIAEGYSVSREKKESFPLTVTSAQKNPTAFYLCASSSGTQETQYFGPGTRLLVL.

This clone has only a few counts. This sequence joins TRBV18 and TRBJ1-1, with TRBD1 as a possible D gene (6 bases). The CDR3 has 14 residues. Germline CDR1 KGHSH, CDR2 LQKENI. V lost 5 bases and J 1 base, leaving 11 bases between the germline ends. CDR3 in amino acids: CASSEQGANTEAFF. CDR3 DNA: TGTGCCAGCTCAGAACAGGGTGCGAACACTGAAGCTTTCTTT.

The CDR3 DNA follows: TGCAGCGTTGTAGCGTCAGATAACACTGAAGCTTTCTTT. Translating gives CSVVASDNTEAFF. The chain combines TRBV29-1 with TRBJ1-1; D is uncertain. Trimming pared 4 bases from V and 2 bases from J, leaving 11 bases between. CDR1 is SQVTM and CDR2 is ANQGSEA in the germline V gene. This CDR3 has 13 residues.

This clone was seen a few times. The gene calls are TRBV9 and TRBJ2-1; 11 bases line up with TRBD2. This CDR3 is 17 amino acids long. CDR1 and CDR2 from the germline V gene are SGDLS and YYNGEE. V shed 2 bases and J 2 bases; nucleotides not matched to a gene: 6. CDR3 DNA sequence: TGTGCCAGCAGCGTCCCTCGTAGCGGGGGGGCCTACAATGAGCAGTTCTTC. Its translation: CASSVPRSGGAYNEQFF.

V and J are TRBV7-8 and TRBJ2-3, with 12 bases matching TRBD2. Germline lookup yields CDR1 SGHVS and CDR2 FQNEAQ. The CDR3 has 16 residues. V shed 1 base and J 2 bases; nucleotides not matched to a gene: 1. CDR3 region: CASSLGLAGATDTQYF. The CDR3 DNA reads TGTGCCAGCAGCTTAGGACTAGCGGGGGCCACAGATACGCAGTATTTT.

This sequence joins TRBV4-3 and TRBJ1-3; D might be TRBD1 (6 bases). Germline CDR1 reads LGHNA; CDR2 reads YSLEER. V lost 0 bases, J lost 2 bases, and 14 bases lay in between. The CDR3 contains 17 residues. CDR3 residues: CASSQDPFGGTGNTIYF. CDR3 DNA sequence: TGCGCCAGCAGCCAAGACCCGTTTGGGGGCACTGGAAACACCATATATTTT.

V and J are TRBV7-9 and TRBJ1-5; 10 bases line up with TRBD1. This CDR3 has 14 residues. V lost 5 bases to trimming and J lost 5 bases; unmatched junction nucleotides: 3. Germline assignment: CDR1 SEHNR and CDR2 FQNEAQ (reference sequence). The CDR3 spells CASSLGQGDQPQHF. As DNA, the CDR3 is TGTGCCAGCAGCCTCGGACAGGGGGATCAGCCCCAGCATTTT.